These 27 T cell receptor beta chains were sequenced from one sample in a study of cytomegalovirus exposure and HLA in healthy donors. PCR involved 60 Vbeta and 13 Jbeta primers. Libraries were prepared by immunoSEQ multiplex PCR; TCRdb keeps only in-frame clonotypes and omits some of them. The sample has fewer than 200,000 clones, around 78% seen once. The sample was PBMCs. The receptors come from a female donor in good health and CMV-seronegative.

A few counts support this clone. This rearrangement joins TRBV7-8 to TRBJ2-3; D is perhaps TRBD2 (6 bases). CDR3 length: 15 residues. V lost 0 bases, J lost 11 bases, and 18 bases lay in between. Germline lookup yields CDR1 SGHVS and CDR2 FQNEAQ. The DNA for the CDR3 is TGTGCCAGCAGCTTAGCGGGGGTTGGTACAGCGGGGCAGTATTTT. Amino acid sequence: CASSLAGVGTAGQYF.

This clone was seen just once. CDR3 amino acids: CASSATSHTYEQYF. DNA of the CDR3: TGTGCCAGCAGCGCGACTAGCCACACCTACGAGCAGTACTTC. The chain couples TRBV13 to TRBJ2-7; TRBD2 matches 7 bases. The CDR3 runs to 14 residues. The V segment lost 5 bases and the J segment 2 bases; nucleotides outside the gene matches: 6. CDR1 PRHDT and CDR2 FYEKMQ come from the germline V gene (reference sequence).

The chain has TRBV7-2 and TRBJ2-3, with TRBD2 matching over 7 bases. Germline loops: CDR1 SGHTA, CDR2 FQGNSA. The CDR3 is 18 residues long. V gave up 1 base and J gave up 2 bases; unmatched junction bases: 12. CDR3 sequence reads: CASSLGEGLALNTDTQYF. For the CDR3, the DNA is TGTGCCAGCAGCTTAGGGGAGGGCCTAGCACTCAACACAGATACGCAGTATTTT.

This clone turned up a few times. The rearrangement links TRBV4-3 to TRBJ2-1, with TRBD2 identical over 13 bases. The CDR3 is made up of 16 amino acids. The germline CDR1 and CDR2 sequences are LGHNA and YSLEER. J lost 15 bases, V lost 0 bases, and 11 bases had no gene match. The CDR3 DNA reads TGCGCCAGCAGCCAAGAAAACGGACTAGCGGGGGTGACGAGGTTCTTC. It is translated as CASSQENGLAGVTRFF.

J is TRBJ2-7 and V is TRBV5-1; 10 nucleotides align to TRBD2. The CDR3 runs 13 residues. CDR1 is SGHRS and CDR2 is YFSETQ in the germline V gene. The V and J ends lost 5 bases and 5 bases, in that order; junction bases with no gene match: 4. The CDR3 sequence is CASSPGTSDEQYF. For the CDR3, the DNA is TGCGCCAGCAGTCCCGGGACTAGCGACGAGCAGTACTTC. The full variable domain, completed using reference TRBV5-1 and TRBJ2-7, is KAGVTQTPRYLIKTRGQQVTLSCSPISGHRSVSWYQQTPGQGLQFLFEYFSETQRNKGNFPGRFSGRQFSNSRSEMNVSTLELGDSALYLCASSPGTSDEQYFGPGTRLTVT.

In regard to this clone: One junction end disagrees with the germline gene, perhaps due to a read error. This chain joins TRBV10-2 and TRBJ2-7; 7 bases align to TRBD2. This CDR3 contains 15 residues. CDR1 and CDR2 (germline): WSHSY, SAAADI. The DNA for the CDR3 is TGCGCCAGCAGTGAGTCGGGGGGGTCCTCCAACGAGCAGTACTTC. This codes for CASSESGGSSNEQYF.

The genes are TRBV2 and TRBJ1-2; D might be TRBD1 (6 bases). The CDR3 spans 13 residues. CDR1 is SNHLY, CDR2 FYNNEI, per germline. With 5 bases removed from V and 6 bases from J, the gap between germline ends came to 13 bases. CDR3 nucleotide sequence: TGTGCCAGCAGTCGGACAGTCTCGAATGGCTACACCTTC. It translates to CASSRTVSNGYTF.

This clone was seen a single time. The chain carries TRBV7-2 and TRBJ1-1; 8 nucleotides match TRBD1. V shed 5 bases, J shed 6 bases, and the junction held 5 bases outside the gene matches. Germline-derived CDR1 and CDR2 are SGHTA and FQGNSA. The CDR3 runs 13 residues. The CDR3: CASSTRTGSEAFF. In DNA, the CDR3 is TGTGCCAGCAGCACCCGGACAGGGTCTGAAGCTTTCTTT.

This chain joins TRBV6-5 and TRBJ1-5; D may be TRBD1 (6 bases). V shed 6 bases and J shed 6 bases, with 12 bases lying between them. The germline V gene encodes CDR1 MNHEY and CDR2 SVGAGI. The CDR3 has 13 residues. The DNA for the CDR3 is TGTGCCAGCAGAAAACTACAGGGTCAGCCCCAGCATTTT. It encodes CASRKLQGQPQHF.

This CDR3 is CASSAGTGSYNEQFF. CDR3 nucleotides: TGTGCCAGCAGTGCCGGGACAGGCTCCTACAATGAGCAGTTCTTC. The rearrangement links TRBV7-2 to TRBJ2-1; 8 bases are shared with TRBD1. Per germline, CDR1 SGHTA and CDR2 FQGNSA. J gave up 0 bases and V 6 bases, and 4 bases lay outside the gene matches. The CDR3 spans 15 residues.

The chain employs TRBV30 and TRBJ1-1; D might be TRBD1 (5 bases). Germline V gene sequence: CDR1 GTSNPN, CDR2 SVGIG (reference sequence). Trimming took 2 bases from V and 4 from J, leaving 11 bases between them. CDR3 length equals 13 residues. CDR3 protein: CAWSPTGGTEAFF. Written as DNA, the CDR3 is TGTGCCTGGAGTCCCACCGGGGGCACTGAAGCTTTCTTT.

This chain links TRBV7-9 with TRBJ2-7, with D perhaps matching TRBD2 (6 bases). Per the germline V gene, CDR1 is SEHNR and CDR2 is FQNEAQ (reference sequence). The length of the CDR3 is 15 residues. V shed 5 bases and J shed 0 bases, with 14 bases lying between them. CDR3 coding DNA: TGTGCCAGCAGCCGACTAGATCCCACCTCCTACGAGCAGTACTTC. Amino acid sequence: CASSRLDPTSYEQYF.

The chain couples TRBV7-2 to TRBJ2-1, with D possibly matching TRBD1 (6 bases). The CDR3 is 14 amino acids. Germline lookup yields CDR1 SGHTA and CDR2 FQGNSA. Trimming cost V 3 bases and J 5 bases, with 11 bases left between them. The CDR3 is CASSLDRYHNEQFF. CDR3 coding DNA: TGTGCCAGCAGCTTGGACAGATATCACAATGAGCAGTTCTTC.

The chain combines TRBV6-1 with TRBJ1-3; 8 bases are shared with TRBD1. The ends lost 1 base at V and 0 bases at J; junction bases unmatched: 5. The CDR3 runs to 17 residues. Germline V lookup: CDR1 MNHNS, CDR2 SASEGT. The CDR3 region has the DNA TGTGCCAGCAGTGAAGTATGGACAGGGAGCTCTGGAAACACCATATATTTT. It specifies CASSEVWTGSSGNTIYF.

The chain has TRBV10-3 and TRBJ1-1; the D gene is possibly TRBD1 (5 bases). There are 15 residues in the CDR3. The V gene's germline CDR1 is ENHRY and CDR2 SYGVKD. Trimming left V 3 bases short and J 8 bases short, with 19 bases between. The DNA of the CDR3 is TGTGCCATCAGTGAATCTAGGGGCTTAAATTCCGAAGCTTTCTTT. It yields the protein CAISESRGLNSEAFF.

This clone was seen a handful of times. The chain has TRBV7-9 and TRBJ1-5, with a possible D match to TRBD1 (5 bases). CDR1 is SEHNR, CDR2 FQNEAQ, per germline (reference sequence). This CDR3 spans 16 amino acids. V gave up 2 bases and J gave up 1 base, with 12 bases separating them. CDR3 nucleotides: TGTGCCAGCAGCTTATGGGGGGAAGGCAGCAATCAGCCCCAGCATTTT. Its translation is CASSLWGEGSNQPQHF.

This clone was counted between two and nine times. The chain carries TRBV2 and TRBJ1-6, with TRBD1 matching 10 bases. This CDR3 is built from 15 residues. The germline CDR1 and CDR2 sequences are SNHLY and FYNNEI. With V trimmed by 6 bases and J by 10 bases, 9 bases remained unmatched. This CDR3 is CASRDFRDRGSPLHF. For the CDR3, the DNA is TGTGCCAGCAGAGACTTTCGGGACAGGGGCTCACCCCTCCACTTT.

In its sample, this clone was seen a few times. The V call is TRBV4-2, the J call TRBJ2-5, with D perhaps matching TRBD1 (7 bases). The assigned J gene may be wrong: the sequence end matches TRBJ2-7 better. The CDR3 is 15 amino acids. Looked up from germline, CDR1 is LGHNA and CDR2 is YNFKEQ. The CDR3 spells CASSQTTGRIYEQYF. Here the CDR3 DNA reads TGTGCCAGCAGCCAAACGACAGGGAGGATCTACGAGCAGTACTTC.

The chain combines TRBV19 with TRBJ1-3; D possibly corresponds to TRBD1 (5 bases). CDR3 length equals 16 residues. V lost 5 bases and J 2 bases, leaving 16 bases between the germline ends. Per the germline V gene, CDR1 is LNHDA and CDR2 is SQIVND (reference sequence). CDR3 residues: CASSRLQGRAGNTIYF. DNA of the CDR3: TGTGCCAGTAGTCGACTCCAGGGTAGAGCTGGAAACACCATATATTTT.

The CDR3: CASSLSFPGPQGRNTEAFF. The CDR3 DNA reads as TGTGCCAGCAGCTTATCCTTCCCCGGACCACAGGGCCGGAACACTGAAGCTTTCTTT. The chain carries TRBV5-6 and TRBJ1-1; tentative D call: TRBD1 (6 bases). There are 19 residues in the CDR3. Deletions cut 2 bases from V and 1 base from J, with 24 bases between. Germline V lookup: CDR1 SGHDT, CDR2 YYEEEE.

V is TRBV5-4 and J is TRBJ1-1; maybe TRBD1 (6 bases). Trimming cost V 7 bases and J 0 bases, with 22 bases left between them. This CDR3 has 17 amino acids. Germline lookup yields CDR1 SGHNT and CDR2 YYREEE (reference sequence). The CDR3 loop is CASPAIGVRDMNTEAFF. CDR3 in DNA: TGTGCCAGCCCTGCAATCGGGGTAAGGGACATGAACACTGAAGCTTTCTTT.

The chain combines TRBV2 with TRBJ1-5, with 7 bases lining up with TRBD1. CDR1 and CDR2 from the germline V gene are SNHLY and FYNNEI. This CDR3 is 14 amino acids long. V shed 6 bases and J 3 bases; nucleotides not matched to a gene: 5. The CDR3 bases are TGTGCCAGCAGAGATGGGACAGTCAATCAGCCCCAGCATTTT. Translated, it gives CASRDGTVNQPQHF.

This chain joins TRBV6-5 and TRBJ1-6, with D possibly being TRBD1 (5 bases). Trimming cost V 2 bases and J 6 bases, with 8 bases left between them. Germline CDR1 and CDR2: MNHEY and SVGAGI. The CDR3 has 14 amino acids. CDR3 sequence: CASSYLQGNSPLHF. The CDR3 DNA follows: TGTGCCAGCAGTTACCTGCAGGGTAATTCACCCCTCCACTTT.

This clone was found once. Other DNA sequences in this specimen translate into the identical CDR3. The CDR3 spells CASSLGGAGYGYTF. As DNA, the CDR3 is TGTGCCAGCAGCTTAGGGGGCGCCGGCTATGGCTACACCTTC. The chain uses TRBV11-2 and TRBJ1-2; TRBD1 might be the D (5 bases). The CDR3 sequence is 14 residues long. The germline CDR1 and CDR2 sequences are SGHAT and FQNNGV. Trimming took 1 base from V and 4 from J, leaving 10 bases between them. The entire variable domain, with the rest obtained from reference TRBV11-2 and TRBJ1-2, is as follows: EAGVAQSPRYKIIEKRQSVAFWCNPISGHATLYWYQQILGQGPKLLIQFQNNGVVDDSQLPKDRFSAERLKGVDSTLKIQPAKLEDSAVYLCASSLGGAGYGYTFGSGTRLTVV.

The CDR3 spells CSVGEGPSREQYF. CDR3 nucleotides: TGCAGCGTTGGGGAGGGGCCTAGCCGGGAGCAGTACTTC. The V call is TRBV29-1, the J call TRBJ2-7; 7 bases align to TRBD2. The CDR3 is 13 amino acids. The germline V gene has CDR1 SQVTM and CDR2 ANQGSEA. Losses at the gene ends were 4 bases for V and 7 bases for J; bases not matched to a gene: 10.

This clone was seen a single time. The chain's CDR3 is CASSMSGGYGYTF. The CDR3, as DNA: TGTGCCAGTAGTATGTCGGGGGGCTATGGCTACACCTTC. The V and J genes are TRBV19 and TRBJ1-2; tentative D call: TRBD1 (5 bases). Germline V gene data show CDR1 as LNHDA and CDR2 as SQIVND (reference sequence). This CDR3 spans 13 amino acids. Trimming took 3 bases from V and 4 from J, leaving 9 bases between them.

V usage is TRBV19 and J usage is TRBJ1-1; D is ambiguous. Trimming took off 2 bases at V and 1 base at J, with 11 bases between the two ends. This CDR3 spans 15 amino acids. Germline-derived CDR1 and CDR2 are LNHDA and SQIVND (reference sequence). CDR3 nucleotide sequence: TGTGCCAGTAGTATACGAGGGATTTCGAACACTGAAGCTTTCTTT. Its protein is CASSIRGISNTEAFF.